Following are 14 T cell receptor beta chains from one sample sequenced in a study of T cells in localized non-small cell lung cancer. Clones were sequenced by immunoSEQ multiplex PCR, and TCRdb holds only the in-frame ones, with some missing. The sample has 45,000 to 70,000 clones; about nine tenths are singletons. Sample: peripheral blood, taken before any cancer treatment. These receptors all stem from a woman aged 35 to 70 with stage I lung adenocarcinoma.

The CDR3: CASSLHSPGTYGYTF. Here the CDR3 DNA reads TGTGCCAGCAGTTTACACAGTCCAGGGACCTATGGCTACACCTTC. The V and J genes are TRBV28 and TRBJ1-2; possibly TRBD1 for D (5 bases). V lost 2 bases to trimming and J lost 4 bases, with 14 bases between them. Germline V gene sequence: CDR1 MDHEN, CDR2 SYDVKM. The CDR3 totals 15 residues.

The chain recombines TRBV4-3 with TRBJ2-5, with D unclear. The CDR3 consists of 16 residues. Looked up from germline, CDR1 is LGHNA and CDR2 is YSLEER. V lost 0 bases, J lost 0 bases, and 11 bases lay in between. CDR3: CASSQEARSYQETQYF. CDR3 bases: TGCGCCAGCAGCCAAGAAGCCAGGTCGTACCAAGAGACCCAGTACTTC.

The chain has TRBV7-2 and TRBJ2-1; possibly TRBD1 for D (5 bases). The CDR3 has 15 residues. Germline V gives CDR1 SGHTA, CDR2 FQGNSA. The V end was cut by 4 bases, the J end by 2 bases, with 12 bases between. The CDR3 DNA is TGTGCCAGCAGCTCGGACATCCAAACCTACAATGAGCAGTTCTTC. Translating it yields CASSSDIQTYNEQFF.

The chain couples TRBV4-1 to TRBJ2-5; maybe TRBD2 (5 bases). Trimming took off 4 bases at V and 5 bases at J, with 14 bases between the two ends. The germline CDR1 and CDR2 sequences are MGHRA and YSYEKL. The CDR3 sequence is 14 residues long. The CDR3 DNA is TGCGCCAGCAGCCGCGGCGGGCTCAGGGAGACCCAGTACTTC. This gives the protein CASSRGGLRETQYF.

The V call is TRBV19, the J call TRBJ2-7; D unresolved. Germline values: CDR1 LNHDA, CDR2 SQIVND (reference sequence). The CDR3 covers 11 residues. V gave up 5 bases and J gave up 3 bases, with 5 bases separating them. CDR3: CASSVGYEQYF. The CDR3 coding sequence is TGTGCCAGTAGTGTCGGCTACGAGCAGTACTTC.

This chain links TRBV30 with TRBJ2-4; D perhaps matches TRBD2 (5 bases). V lost 0 bases and J lost 7, with 25 bases in between. Germline V CDR1 and CDR2: GTSNPN, SVGIG (reference sequence). CDR3 length: 18 residues. The CDR3 loop is CAWSVVAWPSEVRNIQYF. The CDR3 nucleotides read TGTGCCTGGAGTGTGGTAGCGTGGCCCTCAGAGGTGCGGAACATTCAGTACTTC.

The chain has TRBV4-1 and TRBJ2-7; D is unresolved. Between the trimmed V and J ends, which lost 8 bases and 0 bases, there was a span of 11 bases. The CDR3 totals 13 residues. Germline V gene lookup returns CDR1 MGHRA and CDR2 YSYEKL. As DNA, the CDR3 is TGCGCCAGCGCGTTACAGCCCTCCTACGAGCAGTACTTC. Amino acids: CASALQPSYEQYF.

The genes are TRBV30 and TRBJ1-4, with 10 bases identical to TRBD1. The CDR3 length is 15 residues. Germline-derived CDR1 and CDR2 are GTSNPN and SVGIG (reference sequence). V trimming: 4 bases; J trimming: 2 bases; junction bases outside the gene matches: 4. CDR3 residues: CAWKGQGITNEKLFF. The CDR3 coding sequence is TGTGCCTGGAAGGGACAGGGGATCACTAATGAAAAACTGTTTTTT.

This clone came up once. The chain combines TRBV15 with TRBJ2-6; D not certain. The CDR3 consists of 15 residues. CDR1 LNHNV and CDR2 YYDKDF come from the germline V gene (reference sequence). With 6 bases removed from V and 0 bases from J, the gap between germline ends came to 9 bases. The CDR3 loop reads CATRRKGSGANVLTF. For the CDR3, the DNA is TGTGCCACCAGGAGGAAGGGCTCTGGGGCCAACGTCCTGACTTTC.

The V gene is TRBV7-8, the J gene TRBJ2-4; TRBD1 or TRBD2 may be the D gene (6 bases each). The CDR3 is made up of 15 amino acids. Germline CDR1 is SGHVS and CDR2 is FQNEAQ. Trimming removed 5 bases from V and 4 bases from J, with 15 bases in between. CDR3 sequence (DNA): TGTGCCAGCAGCCACAGGGACTTCAGGAAAAACATTCAGTACTTC. It specifies CASSHRDFRKNIQYF. Filled out from reference TRBV7-8 and TRBJ2-4, the complete variable domain reads GAGVSQSPRYKVAKRGQDVALRCDPISGHVSLFWYQQALGQGPEFLTYFQNEAQLDKSGLPSDRFFAERPEGSVSTLKIQRTQQEDSAVYLCASSHRDFRKNIQYFGAGTRLSVL.

V and J are TRBV4-2 and TRBJ2-3, with D possibly being TRBD1 (6 bases). This CDR3 comprises 14 residues. Germline values: CDR1 LGHNA, CDR2 YNFKEQ. V was shortened by 0 bases and J by 3 bases, with 7 bases between the two germline ends. The CDR3 protein is CASSQEGATDTQYF. The CDR3 DNA reads TGTGCCAGCAGCCAAGAGGGGGCGACAGATACGCAGTATTTT.

On this clone: At one boundary the junction diverges from the germline segment, which might be a read error. The rearrangement joins TRBV7-2 to TRBJ2-3; D is possibly TRBD1 or TRBD2 (6 bases each). The germline V gene encodes CDR1 SGHTA and CDR2 FQGNSA. This CDR3 is 13 amino acids long. The CDR3 sequence is CASSLRGEARGLF. The CDR3 coding sequence is TGTGCCAGCAGCCTTAGGGGGGAGGCTCGAGGCCTGTTT.

Concerning this clone itself: A read error may produce the germline difference seen at one junction end. V gene TRBV6-1 combines with J gene TRBJ1-4; possible D gene TRBD1, 5 bases. This CDR3 comprises 14 residues. Germline V gene sequence: CDR1 MNHNS, CDR2 SASEGT. CDR3 in amino acids: CASSEVAGYDKLFF. CDR3 bases: TGTGCCAGCAGTGAAGTAGCAGGGTATGACAAACTGTTTTTT.

The rearrangement links TRBV19 to TRBJ2-1; D ambiguous. Trimming pared 2 bases from V and 3 bases from J, leaving 8 bases between. Germline assignment: CDR1 LNHDA and CDR2 SQIVND (reference sequence). The CDR3 covers 14 residues. The CDR3 nucleotides read TGTGCCAGTAGTATACAGACTCGCTACAATGAGCAGTTCTTC. Amino acids: CASSIQTRYNEQFF.